This T cell receptor (beta chain) originates from a study of STAT5B mutations in CD4+ large granular lymphocyte leukemia. Study-wide points: No patients shared main leukemic clonotypes, though around 27% appeared at low frequency elsewhere.

CDR1 is SGHTA, CDR2 FQGNSA, per germline. Trimming pared 5 bases from V and 0 bases from J, leaving 19 bases between. CDR3 size: 17 residues. This table comes from immunoSEQ multiplex PCR, and its TCRdb copy is limited to in-frame clones, with some not included. The sample has more than 30,000 clones; approximately 82% are singletons. In the case of this clone: Its target is not known.

Control samples were healthy donors' buffy coats. The sequence was obtained from a human donor in good health. Material for sequencing was CD4+ T cells from blood buffy coats. The V and J genes are TRBV7-2 and TRBJ1-1; D call uncertain. The CDR3 reads CASSALGIQTMNTEAFF. The CDR3, as DNA: TGTGCCAGCAGCGCACTAGGGATCCAGACTATGAACACTGAAGCTTTCTTT.